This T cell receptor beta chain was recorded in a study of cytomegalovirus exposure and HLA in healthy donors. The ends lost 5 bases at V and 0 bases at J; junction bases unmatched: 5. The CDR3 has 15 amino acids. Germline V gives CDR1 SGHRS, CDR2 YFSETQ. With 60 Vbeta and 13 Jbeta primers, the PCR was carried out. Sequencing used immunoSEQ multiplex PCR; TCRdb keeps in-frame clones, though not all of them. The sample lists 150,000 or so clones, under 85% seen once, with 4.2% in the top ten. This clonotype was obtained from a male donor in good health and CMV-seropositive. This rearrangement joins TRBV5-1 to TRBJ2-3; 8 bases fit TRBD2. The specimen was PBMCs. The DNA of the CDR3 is TGCGCCAGCAGACCTAGCGGGCCAAGCACAGATACGCAGTATTTT. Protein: CASRPSGPSTDTQYF.